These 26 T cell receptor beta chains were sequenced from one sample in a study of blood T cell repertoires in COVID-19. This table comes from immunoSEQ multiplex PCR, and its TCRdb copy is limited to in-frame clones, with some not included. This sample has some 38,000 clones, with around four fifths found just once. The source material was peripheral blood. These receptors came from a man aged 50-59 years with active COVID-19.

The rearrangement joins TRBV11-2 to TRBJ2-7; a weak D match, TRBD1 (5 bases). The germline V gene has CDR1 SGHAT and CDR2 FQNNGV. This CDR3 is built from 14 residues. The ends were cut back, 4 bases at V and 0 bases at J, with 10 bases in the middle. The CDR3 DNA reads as TGTGCCAGCAGCTCGCTTCAGGGCTCCTACGAGCAGTACTTC. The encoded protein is CASSSLQGSYEQYF.

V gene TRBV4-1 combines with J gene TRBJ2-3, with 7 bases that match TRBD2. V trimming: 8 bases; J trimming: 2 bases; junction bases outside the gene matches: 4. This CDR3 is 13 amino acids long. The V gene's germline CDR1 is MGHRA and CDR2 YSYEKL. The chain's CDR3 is CASLGRVTDTQYF. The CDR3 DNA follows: TGCGCCAGCTTGGGGAGGGTCACAGATACGCAGTATTTT.

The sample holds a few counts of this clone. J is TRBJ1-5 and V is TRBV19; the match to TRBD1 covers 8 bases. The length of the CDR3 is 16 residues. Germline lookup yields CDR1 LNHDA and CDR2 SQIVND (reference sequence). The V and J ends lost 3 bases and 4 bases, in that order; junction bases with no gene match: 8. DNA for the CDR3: TGTGCCAGTAGTATCCGCCAGGGGGCGGGTAATCAGCCCCAGCATTTT. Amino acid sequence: CASSIRQGAGNQPQHF.

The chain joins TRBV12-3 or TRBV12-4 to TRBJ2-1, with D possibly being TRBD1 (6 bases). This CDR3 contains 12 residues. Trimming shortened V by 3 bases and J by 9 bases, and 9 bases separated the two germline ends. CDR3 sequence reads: CASSFTRGEQFF. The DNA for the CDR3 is TGTGCCAGCAGTTTTACCAGGGGTGAGCAGTTCTTC.

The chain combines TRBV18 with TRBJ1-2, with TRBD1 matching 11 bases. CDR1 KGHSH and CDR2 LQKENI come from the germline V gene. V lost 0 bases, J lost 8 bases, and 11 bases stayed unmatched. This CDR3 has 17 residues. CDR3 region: CASSPPLPGQGVEGYTF. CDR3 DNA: TGTGCCAGCTCACCACCCCTCCCGGGACAGGGGGTAGAGGGCTACACCTTC.

CDR3: CASSQTQDSPLHF. The CDR3 DNA follows: TGTGCCAGCTCACAAACACAGGATTCACCCCTCCACTTT. The chain employs TRBV18 and TRBJ1-6, with D possibly matching TRBD1 (5 bases). V was clipped by 4 bases and J by 8 bases, with 9 bases between them. Germline V lookup: CDR1 KGHSH, CDR2 LQKENI. CDR3 length: 13 residues.

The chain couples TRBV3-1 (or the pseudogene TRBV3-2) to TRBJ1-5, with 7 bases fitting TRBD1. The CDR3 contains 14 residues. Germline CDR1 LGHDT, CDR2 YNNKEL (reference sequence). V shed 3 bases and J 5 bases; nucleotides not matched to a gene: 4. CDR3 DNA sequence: TGTGCCAGCAGCCAGGGACAGCGCTATCAGCCCCAGCATTTT. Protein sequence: CASSQGQRYQPQHF.

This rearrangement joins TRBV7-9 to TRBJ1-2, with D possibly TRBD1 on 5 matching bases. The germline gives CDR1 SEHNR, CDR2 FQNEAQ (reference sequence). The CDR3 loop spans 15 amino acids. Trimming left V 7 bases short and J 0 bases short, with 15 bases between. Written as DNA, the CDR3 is TGTGCCAGCACCGCCCAGGGATCCCCTAACTATGGCTACACCTTC. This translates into CASTAQGSPNYGYTF.

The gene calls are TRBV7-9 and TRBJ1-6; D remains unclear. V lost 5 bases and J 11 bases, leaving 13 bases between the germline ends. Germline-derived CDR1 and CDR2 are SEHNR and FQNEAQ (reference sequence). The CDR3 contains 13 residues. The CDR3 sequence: CASSREGMTPLHF. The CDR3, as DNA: TGTGCCAGCAGCCGGGAGGGCATGACACCCCTCCACTTT.

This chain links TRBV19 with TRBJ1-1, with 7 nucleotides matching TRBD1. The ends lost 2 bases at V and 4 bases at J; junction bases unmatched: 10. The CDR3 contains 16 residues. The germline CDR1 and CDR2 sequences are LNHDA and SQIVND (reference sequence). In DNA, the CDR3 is TGTGCCAGTAGTATACCAACAGGGGAGAAAGGCACTGAAGCTTTCTTT. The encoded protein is CASSIPTGEKGTEAFF.

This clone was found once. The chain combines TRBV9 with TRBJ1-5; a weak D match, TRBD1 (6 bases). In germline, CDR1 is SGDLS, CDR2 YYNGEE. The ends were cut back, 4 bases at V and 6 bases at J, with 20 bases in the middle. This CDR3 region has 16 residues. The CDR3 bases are TGTGCCAGCAGCCTCTCTGCTGGGGGCCCCTTTCAGCCCCAGCATTTT. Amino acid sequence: CASSLSAGGPFQPQHF.

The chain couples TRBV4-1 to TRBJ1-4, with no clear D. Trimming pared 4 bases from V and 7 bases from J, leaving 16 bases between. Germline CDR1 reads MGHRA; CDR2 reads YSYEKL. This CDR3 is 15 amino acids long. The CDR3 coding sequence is TGCGCCAGCAGCCTCGAACCGGGTATGGGTGAAAAACTGTTTTTT. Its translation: CASSLEPGMGEKLFF.

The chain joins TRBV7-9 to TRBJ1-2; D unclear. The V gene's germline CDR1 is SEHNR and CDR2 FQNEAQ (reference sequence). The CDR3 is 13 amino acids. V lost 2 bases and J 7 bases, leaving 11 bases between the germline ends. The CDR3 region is CASSLSDTGGYTF. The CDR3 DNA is TGTGCCAGCAGCTTAAGTGACACTGGTGGCTACACCTTC.

This CDR3 reads CASRRGTGGRETQYF. In DNA, the CDR3 is TGTGCCAGCAGAAGAGGGACAGGGGGCCGAGAGACCCAGTACTTC. This chain links TRBV2 with TRBJ2-5; 12 bases fit TRBD1. In germline, CDR1 is SNHLY, CDR2 FYNNEI. The CDR3 covers 15 residues. J was trimmed by 4 bases and V by 6 bases; bases with no gene match: 6.

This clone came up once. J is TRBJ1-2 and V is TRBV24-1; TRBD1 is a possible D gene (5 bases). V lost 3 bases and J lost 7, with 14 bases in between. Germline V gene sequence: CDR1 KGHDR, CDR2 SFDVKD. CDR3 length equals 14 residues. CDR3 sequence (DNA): TGTGCCACCAGTGATCCAGGGTTAGCTAGTGGCTACACCTTC. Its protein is CATSDPGLASGYTF.

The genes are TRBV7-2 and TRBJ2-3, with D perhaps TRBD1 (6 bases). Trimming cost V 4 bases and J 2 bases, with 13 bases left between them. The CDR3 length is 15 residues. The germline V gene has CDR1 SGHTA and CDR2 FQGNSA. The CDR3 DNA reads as TGTGCCAGCAGCTCCAGGACAGCATTCACAGATACGCAGTATTTT. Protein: CASSSRTAFTDTQYF.

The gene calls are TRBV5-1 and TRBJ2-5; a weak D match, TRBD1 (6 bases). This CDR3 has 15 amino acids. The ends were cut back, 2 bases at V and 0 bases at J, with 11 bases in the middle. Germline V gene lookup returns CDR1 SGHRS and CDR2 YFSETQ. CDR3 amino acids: CASSLMDRHQETQYF. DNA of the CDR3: TGCGCCAGCAGCTTAATGGACAGACACCAAGAGACCCAGTACTTC.

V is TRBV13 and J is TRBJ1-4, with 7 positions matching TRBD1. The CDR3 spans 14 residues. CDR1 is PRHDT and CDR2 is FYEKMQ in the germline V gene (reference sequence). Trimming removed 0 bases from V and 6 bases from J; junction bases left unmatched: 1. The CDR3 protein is CASSLGQGYEKLFF. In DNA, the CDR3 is TGTGCCAGCAGCTTAGGACAGGGGTATGAAAAACTGTTTTTT.

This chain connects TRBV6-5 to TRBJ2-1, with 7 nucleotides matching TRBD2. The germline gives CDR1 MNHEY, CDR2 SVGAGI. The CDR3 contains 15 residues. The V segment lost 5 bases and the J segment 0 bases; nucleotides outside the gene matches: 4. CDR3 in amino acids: CASSRGGSSYNEQFF. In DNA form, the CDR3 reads TGTGCCAGCAGTAGGGGCGGGAGCTCCTACAATGAGCAGTTCTTC.

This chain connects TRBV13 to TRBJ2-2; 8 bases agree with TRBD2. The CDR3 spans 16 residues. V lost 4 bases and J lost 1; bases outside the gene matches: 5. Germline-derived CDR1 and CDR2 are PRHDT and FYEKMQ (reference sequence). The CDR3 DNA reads TGTGCCAGCAGCTCGAGACTAGCGAGGAACACCGGGGAGCTGTTTTTT. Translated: CASSSRLARNTGELFF.

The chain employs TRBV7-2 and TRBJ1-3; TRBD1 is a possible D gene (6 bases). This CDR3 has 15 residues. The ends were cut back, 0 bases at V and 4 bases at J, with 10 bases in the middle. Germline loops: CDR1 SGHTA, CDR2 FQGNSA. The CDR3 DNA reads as TGTGCCAGCAGCTTAGCCAGGGGAACAGGAAACACCATATATTTT. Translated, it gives CASSLARGTGNTIYF.

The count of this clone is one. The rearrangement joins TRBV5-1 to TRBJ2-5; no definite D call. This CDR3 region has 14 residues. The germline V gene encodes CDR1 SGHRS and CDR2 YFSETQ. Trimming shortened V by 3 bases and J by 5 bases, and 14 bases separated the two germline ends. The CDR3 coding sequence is TGCGCCAGCAGCTGGAGCAGACCTTCGGAGACCCAGTACTTC. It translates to CASSWSRPSETQYF.

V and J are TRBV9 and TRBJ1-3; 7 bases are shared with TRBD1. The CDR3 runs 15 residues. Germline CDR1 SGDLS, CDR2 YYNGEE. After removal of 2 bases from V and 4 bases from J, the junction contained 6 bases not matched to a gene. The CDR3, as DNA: TGTGCCAGCAGCGTTAGACAGGGCACCGGAAACACCATATATTTT. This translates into CASSVRQGTGNTIYF.

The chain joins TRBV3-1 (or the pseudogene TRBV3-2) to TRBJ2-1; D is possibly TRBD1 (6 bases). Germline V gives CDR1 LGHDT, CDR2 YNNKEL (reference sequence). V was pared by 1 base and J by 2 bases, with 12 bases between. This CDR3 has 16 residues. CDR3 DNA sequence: TGTGCCAGCAGCCAAGTCCAGGGGCGCACCTACAATGAGCAGTTCTTC. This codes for CASSQVQGRTYNEQFF.

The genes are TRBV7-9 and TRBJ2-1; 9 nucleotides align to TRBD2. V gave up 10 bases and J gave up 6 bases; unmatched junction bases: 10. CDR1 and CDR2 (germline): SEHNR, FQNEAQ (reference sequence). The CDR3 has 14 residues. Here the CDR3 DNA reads TGTGCCACACAATTAGCGGGGGACTTCAATGAGCAGTTCTTC. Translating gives CATQLAGDFNEQFF.

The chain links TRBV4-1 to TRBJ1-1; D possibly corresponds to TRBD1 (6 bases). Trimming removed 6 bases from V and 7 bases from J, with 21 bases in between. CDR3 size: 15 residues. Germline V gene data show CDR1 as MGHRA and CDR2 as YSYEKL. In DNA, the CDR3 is TGCGCCAGCAGGCCACGGCGAGACAGGCCTGTTGAAGCTTTCTTT. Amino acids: CASRPRRDRPVEAFF.